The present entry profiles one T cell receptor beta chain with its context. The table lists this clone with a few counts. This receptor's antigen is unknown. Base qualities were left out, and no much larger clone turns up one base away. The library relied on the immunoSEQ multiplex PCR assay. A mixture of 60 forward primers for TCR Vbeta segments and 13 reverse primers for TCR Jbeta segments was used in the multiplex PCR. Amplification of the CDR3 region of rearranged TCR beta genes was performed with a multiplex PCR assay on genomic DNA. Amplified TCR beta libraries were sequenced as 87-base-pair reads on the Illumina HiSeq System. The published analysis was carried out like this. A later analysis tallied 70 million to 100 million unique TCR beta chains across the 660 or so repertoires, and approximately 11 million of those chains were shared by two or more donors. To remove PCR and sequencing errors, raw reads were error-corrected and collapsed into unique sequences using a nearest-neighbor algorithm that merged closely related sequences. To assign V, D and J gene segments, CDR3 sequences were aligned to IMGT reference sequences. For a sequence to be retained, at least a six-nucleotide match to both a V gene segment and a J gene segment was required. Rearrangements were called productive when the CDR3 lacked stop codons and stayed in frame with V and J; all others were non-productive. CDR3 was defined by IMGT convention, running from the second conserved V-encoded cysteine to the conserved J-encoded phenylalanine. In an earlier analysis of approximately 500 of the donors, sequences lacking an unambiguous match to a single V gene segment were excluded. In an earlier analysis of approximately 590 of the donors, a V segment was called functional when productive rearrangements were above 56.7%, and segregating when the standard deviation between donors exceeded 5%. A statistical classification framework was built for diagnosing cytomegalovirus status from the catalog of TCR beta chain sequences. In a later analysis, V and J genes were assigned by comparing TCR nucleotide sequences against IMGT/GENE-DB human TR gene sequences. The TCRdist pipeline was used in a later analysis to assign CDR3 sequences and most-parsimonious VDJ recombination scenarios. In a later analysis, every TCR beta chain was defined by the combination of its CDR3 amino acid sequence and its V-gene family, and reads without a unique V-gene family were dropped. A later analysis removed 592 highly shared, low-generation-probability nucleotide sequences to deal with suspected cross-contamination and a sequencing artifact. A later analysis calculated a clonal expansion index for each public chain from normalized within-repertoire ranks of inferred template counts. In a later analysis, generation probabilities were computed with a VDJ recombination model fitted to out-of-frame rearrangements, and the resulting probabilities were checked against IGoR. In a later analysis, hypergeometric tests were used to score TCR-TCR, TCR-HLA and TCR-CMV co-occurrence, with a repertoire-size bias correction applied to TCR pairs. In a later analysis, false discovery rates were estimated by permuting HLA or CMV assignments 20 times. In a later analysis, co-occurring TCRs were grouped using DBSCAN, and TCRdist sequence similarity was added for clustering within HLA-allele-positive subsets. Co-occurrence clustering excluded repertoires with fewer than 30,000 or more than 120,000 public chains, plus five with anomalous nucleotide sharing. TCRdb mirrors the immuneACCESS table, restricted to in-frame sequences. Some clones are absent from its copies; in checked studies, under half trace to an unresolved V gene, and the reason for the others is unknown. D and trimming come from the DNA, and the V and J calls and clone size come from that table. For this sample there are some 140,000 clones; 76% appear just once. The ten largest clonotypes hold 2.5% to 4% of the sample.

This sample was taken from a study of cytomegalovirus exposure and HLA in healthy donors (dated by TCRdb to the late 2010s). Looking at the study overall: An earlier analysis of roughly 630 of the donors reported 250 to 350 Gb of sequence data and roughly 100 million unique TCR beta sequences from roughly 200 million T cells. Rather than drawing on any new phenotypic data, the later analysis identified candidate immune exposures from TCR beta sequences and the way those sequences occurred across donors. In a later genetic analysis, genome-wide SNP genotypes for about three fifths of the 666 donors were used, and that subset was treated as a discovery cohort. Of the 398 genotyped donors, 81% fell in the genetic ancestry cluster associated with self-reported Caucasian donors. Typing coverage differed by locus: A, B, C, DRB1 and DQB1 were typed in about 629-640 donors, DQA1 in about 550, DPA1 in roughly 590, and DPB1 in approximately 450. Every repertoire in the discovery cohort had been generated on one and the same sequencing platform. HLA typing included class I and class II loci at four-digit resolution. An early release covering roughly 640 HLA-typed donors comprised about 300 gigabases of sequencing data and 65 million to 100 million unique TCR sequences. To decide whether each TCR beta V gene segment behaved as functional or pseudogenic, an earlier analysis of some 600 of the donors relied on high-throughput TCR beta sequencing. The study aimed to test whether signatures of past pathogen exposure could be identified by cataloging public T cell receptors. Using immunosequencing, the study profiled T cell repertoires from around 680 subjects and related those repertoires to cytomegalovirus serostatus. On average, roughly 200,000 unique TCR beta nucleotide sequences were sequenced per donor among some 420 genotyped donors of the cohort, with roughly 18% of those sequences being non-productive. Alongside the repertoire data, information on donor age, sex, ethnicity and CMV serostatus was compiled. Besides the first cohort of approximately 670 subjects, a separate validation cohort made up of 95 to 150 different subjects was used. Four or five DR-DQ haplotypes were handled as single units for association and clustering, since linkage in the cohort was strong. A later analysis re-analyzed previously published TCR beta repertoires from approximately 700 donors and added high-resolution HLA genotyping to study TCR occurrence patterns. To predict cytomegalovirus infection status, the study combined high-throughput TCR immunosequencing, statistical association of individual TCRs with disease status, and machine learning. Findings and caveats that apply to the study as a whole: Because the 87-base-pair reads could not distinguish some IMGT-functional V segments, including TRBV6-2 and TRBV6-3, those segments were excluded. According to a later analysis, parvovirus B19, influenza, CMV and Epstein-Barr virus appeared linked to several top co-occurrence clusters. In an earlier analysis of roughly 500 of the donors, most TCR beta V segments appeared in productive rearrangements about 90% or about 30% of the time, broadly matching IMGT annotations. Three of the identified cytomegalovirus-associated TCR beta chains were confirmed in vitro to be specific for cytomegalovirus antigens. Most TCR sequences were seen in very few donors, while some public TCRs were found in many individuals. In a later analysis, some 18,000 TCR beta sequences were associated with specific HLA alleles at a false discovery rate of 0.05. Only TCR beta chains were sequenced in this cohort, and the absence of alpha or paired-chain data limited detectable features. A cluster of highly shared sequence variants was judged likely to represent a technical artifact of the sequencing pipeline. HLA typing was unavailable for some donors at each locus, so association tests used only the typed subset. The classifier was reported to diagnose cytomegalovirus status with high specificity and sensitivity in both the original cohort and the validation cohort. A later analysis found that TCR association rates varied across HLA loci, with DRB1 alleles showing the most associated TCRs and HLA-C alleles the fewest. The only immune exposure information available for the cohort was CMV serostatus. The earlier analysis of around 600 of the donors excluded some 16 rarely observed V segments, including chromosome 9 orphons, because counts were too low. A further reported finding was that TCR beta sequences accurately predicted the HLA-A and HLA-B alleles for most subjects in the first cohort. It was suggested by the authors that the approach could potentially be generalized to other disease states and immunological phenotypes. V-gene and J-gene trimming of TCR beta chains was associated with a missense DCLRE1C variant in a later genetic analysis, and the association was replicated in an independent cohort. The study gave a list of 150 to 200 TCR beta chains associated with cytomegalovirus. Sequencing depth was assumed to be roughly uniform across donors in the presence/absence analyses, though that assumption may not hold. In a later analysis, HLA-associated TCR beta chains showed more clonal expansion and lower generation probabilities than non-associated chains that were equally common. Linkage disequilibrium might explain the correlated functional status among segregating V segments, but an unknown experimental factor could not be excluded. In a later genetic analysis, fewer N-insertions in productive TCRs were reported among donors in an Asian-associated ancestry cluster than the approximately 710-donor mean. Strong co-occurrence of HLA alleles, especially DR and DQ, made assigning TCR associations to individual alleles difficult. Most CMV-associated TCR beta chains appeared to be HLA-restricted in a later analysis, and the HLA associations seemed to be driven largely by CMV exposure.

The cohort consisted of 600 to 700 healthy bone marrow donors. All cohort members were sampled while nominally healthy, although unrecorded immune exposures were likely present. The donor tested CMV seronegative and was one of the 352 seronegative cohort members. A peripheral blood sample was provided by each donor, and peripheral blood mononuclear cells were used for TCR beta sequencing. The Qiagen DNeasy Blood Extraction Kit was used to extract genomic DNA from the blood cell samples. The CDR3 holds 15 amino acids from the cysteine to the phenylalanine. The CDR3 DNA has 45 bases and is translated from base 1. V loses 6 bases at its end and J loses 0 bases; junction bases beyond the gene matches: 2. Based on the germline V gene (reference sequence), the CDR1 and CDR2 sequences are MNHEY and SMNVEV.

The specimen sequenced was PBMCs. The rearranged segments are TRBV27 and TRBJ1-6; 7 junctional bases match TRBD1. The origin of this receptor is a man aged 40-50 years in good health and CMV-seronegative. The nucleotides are TGTGCCAGCAGGACAGGGAGCTCCTATAATTCACCCCTCCACTTT. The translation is CASRTGSSYNSPLHF.